This TCR beta chain was sequenced for a study of blood T cell repertoires in COVID-19. Background on the study: Spain, Italy and the United States supplied samples that represented acute and convalescent COVID-19. PBMCs, B-cell-depleted T cells, or T cells were the source of the cDNA or gDNA that made up the material.

Clones were read by immunoSEQ multiplex PCR, and TCRdb kept only the in-frame ones, dropping some. The sample includes 100,000 or so clones, roughly 80% seen only once; the top ten take roughly 24%. Points on this clone: Germline is not matched at one junction end, which may reflect a read error.

CDR3 length: 14 amino acids. Per the germline V gene, CDR1 is MNHEY and CDR2 is SMNVEV (reference sequence). The chain combines TRBV27 with TRBJ2-2; no reliable D call. The receptor comes from a human donor in a cohort sampled during active COVID-19. Material for sequencing was peripheral blood. CDR3 region: CASKVLENAGELFF. The CDR3 DNA sequence: TGTGCCTCCAAGGTGCTAGAGAACGCCGGGGAGCTGTTTTTT.